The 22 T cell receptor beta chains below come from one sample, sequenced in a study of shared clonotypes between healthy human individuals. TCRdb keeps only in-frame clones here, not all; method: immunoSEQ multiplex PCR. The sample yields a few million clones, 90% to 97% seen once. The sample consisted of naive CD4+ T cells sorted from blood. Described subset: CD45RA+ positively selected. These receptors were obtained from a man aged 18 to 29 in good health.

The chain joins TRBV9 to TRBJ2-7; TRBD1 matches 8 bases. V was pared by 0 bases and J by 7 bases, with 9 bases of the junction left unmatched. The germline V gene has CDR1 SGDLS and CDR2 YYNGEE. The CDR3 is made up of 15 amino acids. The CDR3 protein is CASSVDGTGSLEQYF. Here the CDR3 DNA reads TGTGCCAGCAGCGTAGACGGGACAGGTAGTTTAGAGCAGTACTTC.

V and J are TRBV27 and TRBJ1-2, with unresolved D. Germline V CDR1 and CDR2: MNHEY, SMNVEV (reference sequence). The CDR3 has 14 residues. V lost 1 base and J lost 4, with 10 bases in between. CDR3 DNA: TGTGCCAGCAGTTTATTACCATTCAGCTATGGCTACACCTTC. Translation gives CASSLLPFSYGYTF.

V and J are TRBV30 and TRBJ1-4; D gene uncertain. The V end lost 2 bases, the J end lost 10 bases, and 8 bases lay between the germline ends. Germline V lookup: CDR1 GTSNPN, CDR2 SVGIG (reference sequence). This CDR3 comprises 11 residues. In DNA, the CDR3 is TGTGCCTGGAGTAGGGTAGGAAAACTGTTTTTT. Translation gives CAWSRVGKLFF.

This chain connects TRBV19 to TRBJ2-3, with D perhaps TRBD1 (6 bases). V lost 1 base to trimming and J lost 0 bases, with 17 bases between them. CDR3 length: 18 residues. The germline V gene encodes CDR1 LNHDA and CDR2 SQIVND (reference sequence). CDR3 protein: CASSIGPIRGSSTDTQYF. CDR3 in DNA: TGTGCCAGTAGTATAGGCCCTATCAGGGGTTCTAGCACAGATACGCAGTATTTT.

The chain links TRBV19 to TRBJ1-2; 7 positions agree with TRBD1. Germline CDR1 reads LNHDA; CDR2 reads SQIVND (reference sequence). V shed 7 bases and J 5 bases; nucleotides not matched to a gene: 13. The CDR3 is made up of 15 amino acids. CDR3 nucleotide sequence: TGTGCCAGTAAGGGGGCCCACCGGTCCTTTTATGGCTACACCTTC. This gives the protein CASKGAHRSFYGYTF.

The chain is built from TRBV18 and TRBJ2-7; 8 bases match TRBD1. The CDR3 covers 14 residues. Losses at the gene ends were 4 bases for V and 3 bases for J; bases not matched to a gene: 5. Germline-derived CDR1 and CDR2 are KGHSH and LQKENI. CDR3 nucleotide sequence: TGTGCCAGCTCACTGACAGGGGTCCGCTACGAGCAGTACTTC. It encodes CASSLTGVRYEQYF.

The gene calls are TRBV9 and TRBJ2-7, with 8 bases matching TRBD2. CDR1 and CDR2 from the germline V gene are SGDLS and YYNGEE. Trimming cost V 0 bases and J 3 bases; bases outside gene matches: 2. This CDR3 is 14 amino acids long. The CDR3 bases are TGTGCCAGCAGCGTAGACGGGAGGGGCTACGAGCAGTACTTC. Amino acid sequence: CASSVDGRGYEQYF.

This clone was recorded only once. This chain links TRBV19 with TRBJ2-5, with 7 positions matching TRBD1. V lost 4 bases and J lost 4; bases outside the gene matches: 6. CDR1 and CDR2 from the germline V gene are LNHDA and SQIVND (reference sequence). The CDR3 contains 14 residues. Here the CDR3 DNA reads TGTGCCAGTAGTACGCAGGGGGTTCGAGAGACCCAGTACTTC. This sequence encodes CASSTQGVRETQYF.

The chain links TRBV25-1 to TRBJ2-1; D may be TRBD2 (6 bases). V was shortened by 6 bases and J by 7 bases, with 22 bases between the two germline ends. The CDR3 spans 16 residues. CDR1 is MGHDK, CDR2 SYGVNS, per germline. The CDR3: CASSPAGLGGWNEQFF. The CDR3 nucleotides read TGTGCCAGCAGCCCCGCGGGGCTAGGAGGGTGGAATGAGCAGTTCTTC. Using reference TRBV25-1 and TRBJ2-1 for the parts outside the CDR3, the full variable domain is EADIYQTPRYLVIGTGKKITLECSQTMGHDKMYWYQQDPGMELHLIHYSYGVNSTEKGDLSSESTVSRIRTEHFPLTLESARPSHTSQYLCASSPAGLGGWNEQFFGPGTRLTVL.

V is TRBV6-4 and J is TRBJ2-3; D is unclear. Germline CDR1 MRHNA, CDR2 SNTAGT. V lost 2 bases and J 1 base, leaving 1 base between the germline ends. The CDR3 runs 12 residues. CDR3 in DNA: TGTGCCAGCAGTGACGGCACAGATACGCAGTATTTT. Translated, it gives CASSDGTDTQYF.

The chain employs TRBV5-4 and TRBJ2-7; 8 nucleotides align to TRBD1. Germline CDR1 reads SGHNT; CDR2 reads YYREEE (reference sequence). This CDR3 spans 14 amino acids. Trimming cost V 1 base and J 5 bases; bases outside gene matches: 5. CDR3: CASSLWDRLHEQYF. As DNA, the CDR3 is TGTGCCAGCAGCTTGTGGGACAGGCTCCACGAGCAGTACTTC.

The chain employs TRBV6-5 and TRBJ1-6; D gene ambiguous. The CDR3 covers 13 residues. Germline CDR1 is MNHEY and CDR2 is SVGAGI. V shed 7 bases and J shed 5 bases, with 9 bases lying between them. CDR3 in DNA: TGTGCCAGCACCCGTAAAAATAATTCACCCCTCCACTTT. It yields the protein CASTRKNNSPLHF.

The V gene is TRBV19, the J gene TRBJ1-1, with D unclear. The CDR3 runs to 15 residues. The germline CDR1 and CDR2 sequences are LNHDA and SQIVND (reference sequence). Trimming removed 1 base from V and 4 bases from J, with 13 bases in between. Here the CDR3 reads CASSIGGHGGTEAFF. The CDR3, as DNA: TGTGCCAGTAGTATAGGTGGTCACGGTGGCACTGAAGCTTTCTTT.

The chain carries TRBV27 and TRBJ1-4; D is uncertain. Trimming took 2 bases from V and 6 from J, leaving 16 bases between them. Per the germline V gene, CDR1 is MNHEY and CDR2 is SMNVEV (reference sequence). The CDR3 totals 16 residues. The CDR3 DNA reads TGTGCCAGCAGTTTAGCTTCCGCCGAGCCCGATGAAAAACTGTTTTTT. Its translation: CASSLASAEPDEKLFF.

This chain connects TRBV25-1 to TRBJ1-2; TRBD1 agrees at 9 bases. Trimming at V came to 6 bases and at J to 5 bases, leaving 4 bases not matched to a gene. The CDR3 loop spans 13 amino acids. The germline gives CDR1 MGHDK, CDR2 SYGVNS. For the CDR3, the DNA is TGTGCCAGCAGGACGACAGGGGGTTATGGCTACACCTTC. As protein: CASRTTGGYGYTF.

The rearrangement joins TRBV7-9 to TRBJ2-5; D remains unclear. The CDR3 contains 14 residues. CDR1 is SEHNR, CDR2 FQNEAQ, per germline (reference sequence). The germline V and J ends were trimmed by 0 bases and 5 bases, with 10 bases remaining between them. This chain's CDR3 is CASSLAQLQETQYF. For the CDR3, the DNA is TGTGCCAGCAGCTTAGCGCAGCTACAGGAGACCCAGTACTTC.

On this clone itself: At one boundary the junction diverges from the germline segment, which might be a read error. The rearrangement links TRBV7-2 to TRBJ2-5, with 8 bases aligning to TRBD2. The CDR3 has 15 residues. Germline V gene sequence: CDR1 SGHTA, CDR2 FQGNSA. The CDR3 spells CASSLAGRVQETQYF. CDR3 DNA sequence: TGTGCCAGCAGTTTAGCGGGAAGGGTTCAAGAGACCCAGTACTTC.

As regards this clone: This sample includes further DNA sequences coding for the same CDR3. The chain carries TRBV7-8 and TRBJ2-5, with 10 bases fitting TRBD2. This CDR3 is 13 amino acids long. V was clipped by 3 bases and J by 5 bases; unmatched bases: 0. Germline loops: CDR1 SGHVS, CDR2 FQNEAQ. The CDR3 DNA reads TGTGCCAGCAGCTTGGGACTAGCGGAGACCCAGTACTTC. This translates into CASSLGLAETQYF. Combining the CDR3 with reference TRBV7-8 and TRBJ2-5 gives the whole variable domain GAGVSQSPRYKVAKRGQDVALRCDPISGHVSLFWYQQALGQGPEFLTYFQNEAQLDKSGLPSDRFFAERPEGSVSTLKIQRTQQEDSAVYLCASSLGLAETQYFGPGTRLLVL.

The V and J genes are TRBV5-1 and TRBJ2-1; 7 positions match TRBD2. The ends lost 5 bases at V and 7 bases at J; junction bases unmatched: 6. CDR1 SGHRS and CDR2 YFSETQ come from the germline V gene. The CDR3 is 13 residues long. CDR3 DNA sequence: TGCGCCAGCAGTAAGGCGGGAGTGAATGAGCAGTTCTTC. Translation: CASSKAGVNEQFF.

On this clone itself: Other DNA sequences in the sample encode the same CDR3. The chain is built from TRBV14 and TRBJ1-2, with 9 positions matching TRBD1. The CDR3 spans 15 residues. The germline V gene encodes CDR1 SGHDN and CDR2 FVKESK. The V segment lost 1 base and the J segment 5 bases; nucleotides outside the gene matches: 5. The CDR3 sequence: CASSQAGTGTYGYTF. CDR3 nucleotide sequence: TGTGCCAGCAGCCAAGCCGGGACAGGGACTTATGGCTACACCTTC.

Here the CDR3 DNA reads TGTGCCAGCAGTTTAAGGCCCCCACAGGGTACCACTAACACTGAAGCTTTCTTT. Protein: CASSLRPPQGTTNTEAFF. The chain employs TRBV27 and TRBJ1-1, with TRBD1 as a possible D gene (6 bases). CDR3 length: 18 amino acids. Germline CDR1 MNHEY, CDR2 SMNVEV (reference sequence). V was shortened by 2 bases and J by 2 bases, with 21 bases between the two germline ends.

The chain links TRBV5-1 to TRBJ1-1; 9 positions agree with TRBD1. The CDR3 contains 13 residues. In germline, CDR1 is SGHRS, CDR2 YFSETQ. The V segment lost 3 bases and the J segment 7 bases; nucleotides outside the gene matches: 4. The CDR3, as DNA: TGCGCCAGCAGCTCCGGACAGGGGATTGAAGCTTTCTTT. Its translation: CASSSGQGIEAFF.